The subject of this entry is one TCR beta chain. The method was immunoSEQ multiplex PCR; TCRdb's version includes in-frame clones alone and lacks a portion of them. The sample holds about 53,000 clones, 85% to 90% seen once. This entry comes from a study of technical replicates of blood from a few donors. Germline CDR1 reads KGHSH; CDR2 reads LQKENI. This CDR3 is built from 15 residues. The germline V and J ends were trimmed by 2 bases and 2 bases, with 12 bases remaining between them. This TCR came from a human donor in good health. Some clones in this sample may be carry-over from other donors' samples. The source material was PBMCs. This chain connects TRBV18 to TRBJ1-1; D not resolved. The CDR3 coding sequence is TGTGCCAGCTCACCATTGGACTCCCTCAACACTGAAGCTTTCTTT. Its protein product is CASSPLDSLNTEAFF.